This T cell receptor (beta chain) came from a study of blood T cell repertoires in COVID-19. Looking at the study overall: Whether acute or convalescent, the COVID-19 samples came from the United States, Italy and Spain. T cells, B-cell-depleted T cells, or PBMCs provided the cDNA or gDNA that served as material.

J gave up 4 bases and V 4 bases, and 8 bases lay outside the gene matches. The CDR3 has 15 residues. Germline V gives CDR1 SGHKS, CDR2 YYEKEE (reference sequence). The method was immunoSEQ multiplex PCR; TCRdb's version includes in-frame clones alone and lacks a portion of them. The table shows about 240,000 clones, with approximately 86% occurring only once. The study assigned cohorts using participant-reported clinical history. Sequenced material: PBMCs or T cells enriched from blood (not recorded which). The receptor's source is a woman aged 25 to 39 with acute COVID-19. The chain carries TRBV5-5 and TRBJ1-5, with 7 bases that match TRBD1. CDR3 in amino acids: CASSPQGDGNQPQHF. CDR3 DNA: TGTGCCAGCAGCCCCCAGGGGGATGGGAATCAGCCCCAGCATTTT.